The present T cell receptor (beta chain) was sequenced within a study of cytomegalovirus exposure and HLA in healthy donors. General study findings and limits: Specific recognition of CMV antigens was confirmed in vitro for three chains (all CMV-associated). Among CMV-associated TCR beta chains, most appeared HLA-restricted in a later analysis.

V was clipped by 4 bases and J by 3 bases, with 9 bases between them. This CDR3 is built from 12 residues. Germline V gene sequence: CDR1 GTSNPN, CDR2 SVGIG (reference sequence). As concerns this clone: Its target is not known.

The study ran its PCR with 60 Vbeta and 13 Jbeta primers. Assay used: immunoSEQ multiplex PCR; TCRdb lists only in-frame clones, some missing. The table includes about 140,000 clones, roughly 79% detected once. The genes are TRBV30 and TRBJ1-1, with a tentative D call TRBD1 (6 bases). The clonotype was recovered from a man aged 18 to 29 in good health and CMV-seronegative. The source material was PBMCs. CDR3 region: CAWNRDYTEAFF. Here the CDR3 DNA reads TGTGCCTGGAACAGGGATTACACTGAAGCTTTCTTT.